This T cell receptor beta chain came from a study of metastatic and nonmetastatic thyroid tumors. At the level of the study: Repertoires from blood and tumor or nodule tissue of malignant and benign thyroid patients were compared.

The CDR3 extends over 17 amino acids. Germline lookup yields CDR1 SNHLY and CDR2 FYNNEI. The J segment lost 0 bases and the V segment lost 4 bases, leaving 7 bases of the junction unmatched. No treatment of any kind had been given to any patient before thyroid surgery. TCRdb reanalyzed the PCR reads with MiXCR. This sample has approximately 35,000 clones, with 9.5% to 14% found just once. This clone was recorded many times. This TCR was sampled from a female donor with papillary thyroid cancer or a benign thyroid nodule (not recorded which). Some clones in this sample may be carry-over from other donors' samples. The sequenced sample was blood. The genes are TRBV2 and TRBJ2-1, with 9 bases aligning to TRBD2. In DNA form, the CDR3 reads TGTGCCAGCAGTGTAGAGCGGGAGGAAAGCTCCTACAATGAGCAGTTCTTC. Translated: CASSVEREESSYNEQFF.